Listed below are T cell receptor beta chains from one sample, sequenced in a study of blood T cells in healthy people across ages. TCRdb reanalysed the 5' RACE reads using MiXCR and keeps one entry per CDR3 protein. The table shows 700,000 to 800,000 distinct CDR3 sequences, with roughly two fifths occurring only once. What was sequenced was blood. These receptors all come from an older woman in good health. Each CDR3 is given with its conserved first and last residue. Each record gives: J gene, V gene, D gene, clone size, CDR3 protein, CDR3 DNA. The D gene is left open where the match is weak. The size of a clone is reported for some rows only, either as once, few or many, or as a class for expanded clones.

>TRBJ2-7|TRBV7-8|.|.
CASSLRAGREQYF
TGTGCCAGCAGCTTAAGGGCTGGGCGCGAGCAGTACTTC
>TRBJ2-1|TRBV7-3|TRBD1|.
CASSLDRGVFNEQFF
TGTGCCAGCAGCCTCGACAGGGGGGTCTTCAATGAGCAGTTCTTC
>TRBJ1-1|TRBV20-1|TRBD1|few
CSAKQGAGSTEAFF
TGCAGTGCTAAGCAGGGGGCGGGTAGCACTGAAGCTTTCTTT
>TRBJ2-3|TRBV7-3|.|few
CASSLRFSTDTQYF
TGTGCCAGCAGCTTGCGATTTTCGACAGATACGCAGTATTTT
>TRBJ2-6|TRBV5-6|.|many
CASSFDRDLTF
TGTGCCAGCAGCTTCGATAGGGACCTGACTTTC
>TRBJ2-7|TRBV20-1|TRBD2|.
CSARGGNSGSPETPYF
TGCAGTGCTAGAGGGGGTAATAGCGGGAGTCCAGAGACCCCGTACTTC
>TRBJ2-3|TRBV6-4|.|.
CASSDSEEGTQYF
TGTGCCAGCAGTGACTCAGAGGAAGGTACGCAGTATTTT
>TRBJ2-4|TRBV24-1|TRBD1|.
CATSPGQGHLAKNIQYF
TGTGCCACCAGTCCGGGACAGGGGCACCTAGCCAAAAACATTCAGTACTTC
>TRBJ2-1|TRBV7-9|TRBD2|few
CASSQAAAGGLNEQFF
TGTGCCAGCAGCCAAGCGGCAGCGGGGGGGCTGAATGAGCAGTTCTTC
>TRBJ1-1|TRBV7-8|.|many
CASSRGGSTEAFF
TGTGCCAGCAGCCGCGGTGGGTCTACTGAAGCTTTCTTT
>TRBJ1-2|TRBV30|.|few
CAWKRGVGYTF
TGTGCCTGGAAGAGGGGGGTTGGCTACACCTTC
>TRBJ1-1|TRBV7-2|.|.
CASSRTGGLEGEAFF
TGTGCCAGCAGCCGGACGGGGGGGTTGGAAGGGGAAGCTTTCTTT
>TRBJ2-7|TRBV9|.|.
CASSVDSGESIYEQYF
TGTGCCAGCAGCGTAGATTCGGGAGAATCCATCTACGAGCAGTACTTC
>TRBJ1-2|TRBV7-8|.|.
CASSPGDQGGYTF
TGTGCCAGCAGCCCAGGGGACCAAGGGGGCTACACCTTC